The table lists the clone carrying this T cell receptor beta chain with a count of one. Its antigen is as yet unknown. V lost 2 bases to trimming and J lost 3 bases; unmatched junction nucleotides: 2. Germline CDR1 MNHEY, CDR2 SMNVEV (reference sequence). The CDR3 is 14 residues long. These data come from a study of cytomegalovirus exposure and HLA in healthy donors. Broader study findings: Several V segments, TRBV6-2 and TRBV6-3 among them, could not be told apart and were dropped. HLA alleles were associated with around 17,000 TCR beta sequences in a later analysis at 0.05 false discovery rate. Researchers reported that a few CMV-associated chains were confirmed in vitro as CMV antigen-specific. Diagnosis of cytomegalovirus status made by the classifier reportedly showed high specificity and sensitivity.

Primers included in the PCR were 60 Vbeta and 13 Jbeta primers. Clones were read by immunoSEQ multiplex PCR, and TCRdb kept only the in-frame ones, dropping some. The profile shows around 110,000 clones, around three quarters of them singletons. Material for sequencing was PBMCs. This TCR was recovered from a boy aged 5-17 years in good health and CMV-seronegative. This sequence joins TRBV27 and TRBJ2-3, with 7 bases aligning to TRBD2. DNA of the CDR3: TGTGCCAGCAGTTTAGAGCGGGGTACAGATACGCAGTATTTT. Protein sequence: CASSLERGTDTQYF.